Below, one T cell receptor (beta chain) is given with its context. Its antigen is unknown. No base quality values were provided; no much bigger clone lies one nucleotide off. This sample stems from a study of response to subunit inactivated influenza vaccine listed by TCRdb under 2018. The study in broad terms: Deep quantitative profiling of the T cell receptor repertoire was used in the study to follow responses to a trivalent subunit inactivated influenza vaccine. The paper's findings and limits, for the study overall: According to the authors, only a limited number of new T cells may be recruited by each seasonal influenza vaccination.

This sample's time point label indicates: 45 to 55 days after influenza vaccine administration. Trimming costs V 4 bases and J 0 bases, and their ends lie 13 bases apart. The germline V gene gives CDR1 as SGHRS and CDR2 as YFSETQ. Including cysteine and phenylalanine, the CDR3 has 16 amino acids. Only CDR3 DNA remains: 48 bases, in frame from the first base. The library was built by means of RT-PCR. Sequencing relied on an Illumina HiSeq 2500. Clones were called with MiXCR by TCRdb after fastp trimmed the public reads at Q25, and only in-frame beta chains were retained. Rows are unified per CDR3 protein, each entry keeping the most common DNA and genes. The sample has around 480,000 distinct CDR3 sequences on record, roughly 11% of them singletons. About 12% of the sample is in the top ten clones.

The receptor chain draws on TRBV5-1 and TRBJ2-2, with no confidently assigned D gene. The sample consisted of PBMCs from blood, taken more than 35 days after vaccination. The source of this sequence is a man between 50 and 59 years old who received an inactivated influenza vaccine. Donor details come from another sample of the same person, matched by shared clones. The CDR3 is CASSLLDSPNTGELFF. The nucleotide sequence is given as TGCGCCAGCAGCCTCTTGGATTCCCCGAACACCGGGGAGCTGTTTTTT.